One sample yielded the 30 T cell receptor beta chains listed below, sequenced in a study of cytomegalovirus exposure and HLA in healthy donors. The PCR ran on 60 Vbeta and 13 Jbeta primers. Assay: immunoSEQ multiplex PCR; the TCRdb copy retains only in-frame clones and omits some. The sample holds around 190,000 clones, around 80% seen once. The sample was PBMCs. These TCRs come from a middle-aged woman in good health and CMV-seronegative.

This clone has more than one count but fewer than ten. This sequence joins TRBV5-1 and TRBJ1-2; no firm D call. The CDR3 sequence is 13 residues long. Between the trimmed V and J ends, which lost 4 bases and 1 base, there was a span of 8 bases. Germline-derived CDR1 and CDR2 are SGHRS and YFSETQ. CDR3 coding DNA: TGCGCCAGCAGCCCCGGGAGTAACTATGGCTACACCTTC. Encoded protein: CASSPGSNYGYTF.

The V call is TRBV4-2, the J call TRBJ2-7; weak D call: TRBD1 (6 bases). With 0 bases removed from V and 2 bases from J, the gap between germline ends came to 11 bases. The length of the CDR3 is 15 residues. Per germline, CDR1 LGHNA and CDR2 YNFKEQ. The CDR3 is CASSQELGQTYEQYF. The CDR3, as DNA: TGTGCCAGCAGCCAAGAGTTAGGACAGACCTACGAGCAGTACTTC.

The chain joins TRBV27 to TRBJ2-2; a weak D match, TRBD1 (6 bases). The V and J ends lost 2 bases and 5 bases respectively, with 9 bases between them. The CDR3 has 14 amino acids. Germline CDR1 MNHEY, CDR2 SMNVEV (reference sequence). The chain's CDR3 is CASSLIRGTGELFF. For the CDR3, the DNA is TGTGCCAGCAGTTTAATTAGGGGGACCGGGGAGCTGTTTTTT.

This rearrangement joins TRBV19 to TRBJ2-1, with TRBD1 matching 9 bases. This CDR3 comprises 17 residues. In germline, CDR1 is LNHDA, CDR2 SQIVND (reference sequence). V was pared by 6 bases and J by 9 bases, with 18 bases of the junction left unmatched. Here the CDR3 DNA reads TGTGCCAGTAGCACAGTCCGCCGGGGACAGGGAGCCGGTGAGCAGTTCTTC. Translating gives CASSTVRRGQGAGEQFF.

The chain is built from TRBV30 and TRBJ1-6; TRBD1 matches 8 bases. CDR1 GTSNPN and CDR2 SVGIG come from the germline V gene (reference sequence). The CDR3 is 14 amino acids. J gave up 5 bases and V 3 bases, and 3 bases lay outside the gene matches. The CDR3 region is CAWRAGGNNSPLHF. CDR3 coding DNA: TGTGCCTGGAGGGCAGGGGGCAATAATTCACCCCTCCACTTT. Full variable domain (remainder filled in from reference TRBV30 and TRBJ1-6): SQTIHQWPATLVQPVGSPLSLECTVEGTSNPNLYWYRQAAGRGLQLLFYSVGIGQISSEVPQNLSASRPQDRQFILSSKKLLLSDSGFYLCAWRAGGNNSPLHFGNGTRLTVT.

The V and J genes are TRBV29-1 and TRBJ2-1; 8 bases agree with TRBD2. In germline, CDR1 is SQVTM, CDR2 ANQGSEA. CDR3 length: 16 amino acids. J gave up 5 bases and V 4 bases, and 13 bases lay outside the gene matches. CDR3 coding DNA: TGCAGCGTTGGAGCGGGAGTAATTTGGGCTGACAATGAGCAGTTCTTC. Translation gives CSVGAGVIWADNEQFF.

This clone appeared once. The chain recombines TRBV6-1 with TRBJ2-1, with D uncertain. The V end lost 3 bases, the J end lost 7 bases, and 7 bases lay between the germline ends. Germline V gene data show CDR1 as MNHNS and CDR2 as SASEGT. The CDR3 contains 12 residues. CDR3 in DNA: TGTGCCAGCAGTGAGATCACAAATGAGCAGTTCTTC. This sequence encodes CASSEITNEQFF.

J is TRBJ2-1 and V is TRBV27, with D possibly TRBD1 on 6 matching bases. This CDR3 is built from 11 residues. The V end lost 7 bases, the J end lost 6 bases, and 7 bases lay between the germline ends. The germline gives CDR1 MNHEY, CDR2 SMNVEV (reference sequence). The CDR3 region has the DNA TGTGCCAGCATCAGGGGCAATGAGCAGTTCTTC. Its translation is CASIRGNEQFF.

The chain couples TRBV10-3 to TRBJ2-3; D ambiguous. CDR1 and CDR2 from the germline V gene are ENHRY and SYGVKD. The V end was cut by 0 bases, the J end by 6 bases, with 13 bases between. The CDR3 covers 15 residues. The CDR3 bases are TGTGCCATCAGTGAGTCTTTGGCATCCTCCGATACGCAGTATTTT. Its translation is CAISESLASSDTQYF.

The genes are TRBV11-2 and TRBJ1-2, with D perhaps matching TRBD1 (6 bases). CDR3 length: 15 amino acids. The germline V gene encodes CDR1 SGHAT and CDR2 FQNNGV. Trimming shortened V by 5 bases and J by 4 bases, and 17 bases separated the two germline ends. The DNA of the CDR3 is TGTGCCAGCAGCCGGGCCCCAGGGGACCCCTATGGCTACACCTTC. It codes for CASSRAPGDPYGYTF.

The chain recombines TRBV7-8 with TRBJ1-2; no clear D. The CDR3 sequence is 16 residues long. The germline CDR1 and CDR2 sequences are SGHVS and FQNEAQ. V was pared by 1 base and J by 4 bases, with 16 bases between. CDR3 coding DNA: TGTGCCAGCAGCTTAGATCAGGCAGGCGTATTCTATGGCTACACCTTC. Translation: CASSLDQAGVFYGYTF.

The chain couples TRBV6-5 to TRBJ1-1; a possible D gene is TRBD1 (6 bases). The V gene's germline CDR1 is MNHEY and CDR2 SVGAGI. The CDR3 contains 12 residues. With 6 bases removed from V and 3 bases from J, the gap between germline ends came to 8 bases. CDR3 loop: CASRDSYTEAFF. In DNA, the CDR3 is TGTGCCAGCAGGGACAGCTACACTGAAGCTTTCTTT.

The chain combines TRBV7-8 with TRBJ2-7; D is perhaps TRBD1 (6 bases). This CDR3 contains 15 residues. Per germline, CDR1 SGHVS and CDR2 FQNEAQ. Trimming took 5 bases from V and 3 from J, leaving 17 bases between them. The CDR3 region is CASSKDRKILYEQYF. DNA for the CDR3: TGTGCCAGCAGCAAAGACAGGAAGATACTCTACGAGCAGTACTTC. Drawing the rest from reference TRBV7-8 and TRBJ2-7, the complete variable domain is GAGVSQSPRYKVAKRGQDVALRCDPISGHVSLFWYQQALGQGPEFLTYFQNEAQLDKSGLPSDRFFAERPEGSVSTLKIQRTQQEDSAVYLCASSKDRKILYEQYFGPGTRLTVT.

The rearrangement uses TRBV9 and TRBJ2-1; TRBD2 matches at 9 bases. V shed 4 bases and J 6 bases; nucleotides not matched to a gene: 14. The length of the CDR3 is 17 residues. Germline lookup yields CDR1 SGDLS and CDR2 YYNGEE. CDR3 coding DNA: TGTGCCAGCAGCCTCCATGCGTCACCGGGACTAGCCAATGAGCAGTTCTTC. This translates into CASSLHASPGLANEQFF.

This chain uses TRBV6-1 with TRBJ2-7, with D unresolved. CDR1 is MNHNS, CDR2 SASEGT, per germline. Trimming took off 1 base at V and 5 bases at J, with 6 bases between the two ends. There are 12 residues in the CDR3. DNA of the CDR3: TGTGCCAGCAGTGAAGTCCCAAACGAGCAGTACTTC. Translated: CASSEVPNEQYF.

This clone was recorded many times. The chain combines TRBV27 with TRBJ1-1; 8 nucleotides line up with TRBD1. The CDR3 sequence is 14 residues long. The junction had 8 bases not matched to a gene; V was cut back by 7 bases and J by 4 bases. The germline V gene encodes CDR1 MNHEY and CDR2 SMNVEV (reference sequence). The CDR3: CASTPDRVGTEAFF. Here the CDR3 DNA reads TGTGCCAGCACCCCGGACAGGGTAGGCACTGAAGCTTTCTTT.

The chain has TRBV4-2 and TRBJ2-1; 9 nucleotides match TRBD1. Germline CDR1 and CDR2: LGHNA and YNFKEQ. The CDR3 runs to 19 residues. V gave up 2 bases and J gave up 5 bases; unmatched junction bases: 16. The CDR3 nucleotides read TGTGCCAGCAGCCAACCCCTACAGGGGGCGCATTGGAAGGACAATGAGCAGTTCTTC. Its translation is CASSQPLQGAHWKDNEQFF.

The rearrangement uses TRBV5-1 and TRBJ1-1; TRBD1 is a possible D gene (6 bases). The V and J ends lost 2 bases and 1 base respectively, with 6 bases between them. CDR1 SGHRS and CDR2 YFSETQ come from the germline V gene. The CDR3 has 13 amino acids. CDR3 sequence reads: CASSLQGNTEAFF. CDR3 DNA: TGCGCCAGCAGCTTACAGGGGAACACTGAAGCTTTCTTT.

This clone was detected only a few times. The sample has other DNA sequences that encode this CDR3 too. This chain's CDR3 is CASSYGGNQPQHF. Written as DNA, the CDR3 is TGTGCCAGCAGTTACGGGGGGAATCAGCCCCAGCATTTT. This chain links TRBV6-6 with TRBJ1-5, with D perhaps TRBD1 (5 bases). CDR3 length equals 13 residues. The V and J ends lost 2 bases and 4 bases respectively, with 6 bases between them. CDR1 and CDR2 (germline): MNHNY, SVGAGI (reference sequence).

This clone came up once. The chain combines TRBV5-8 with TRBJ2-6; D might be TRBD1 (6 bases). Looked up from germline, CDR1 is SGHTS and CDR2 is YDEGEE. Between the trimmed V and J ends, which lost 2 bases and 1 base, there was a span of 10 bases. The CDR3 length is 16 residues. The CDR3 nucleotides read TGTGCCAGCAGCTTTGCAGGGGAATCTGGGGCCAACGTCCTGACTTTC. Protein: CASSFAGESGANVLTF. Filled out from reference TRBV5-8 and TRBJ2-6, the complete variable domain reads EAGVTQSPTHLIKTRGQQATLRCSPISGHTSVYWYQQALGLGLQFLLWYDEGEERNRGNFPPRFSGRQFPNYSSELNVNALELEDSALYLCASSFAGESGANVLTFGAGSRLTVL.

This chain joins TRBV7-9 and TRBJ2-2; 8 bases align to TRBD1. CDR3 length: 15 amino acids. The germline V gene has CDR1 SEHNR and CDR2 FQNEAQ (reference sequence). V shed 8 bases and J 0 bases; nucleotides not matched to a gene: 5. The CDR3 sequence is CASGQGRANTGELFF. For the CDR3, the DNA is TGTGCCAGCGGACAGGGTCGCGCGAACACCGGGGAGCTGTTTTTT. Full variable domain (missing parts from reference TRBV7-9 and TRBJ2-2): DTGVSQNPRHKITKRGQNVTFRCDPISEHNRLYWYRQTLGQGPEFLTYFQNEAQLEKSRLLSDRFSAERPKGSFSTLEIQRTEQGDSAMYLCASGQGRANTGELFFGEGSRLTVL.

The J gene is TRBJ1-5, the V gene TRBV4-1, with TRBD1 matching over 10 bases. The germline CDR1 and CDR2 sequences are MGHRA and YSYEKL. V lost 3 bases and J lost 5; bases outside the gene matches: 4. This CDR3 is built from 15 residues. The CDR3 coding sequence is TGCGCCAGCAGCCAGGAGGACAGGGGGGATCAGCCCCAGCATTTT. Protein product: CASSQEDRGDQPQHF.

The V call is TRBV5-4, the J call TRBJ1-1; maybe TRBD1 (5 bases). Germline V gene lookup returns CDR1 SGHNT and CDR2 YYREEE (reference sequence). V was clipped by 2 bases and J by 10 bases, with 21 bases between them. This CDR3 spans 15 amino acids. The CDR3: CASSFGTGETGVAFF. CDR3 sequence (DNA): TGTGCCAGCAGCTTCGGGACTGGGGAAACCGGTGTAGCTTTCTTT.

This rearrangement joins TRBV6-6 to TRBJ1-2; 7 positions agree with TRBD1. With V trimmed by 6 bases and J by 2 bases, 6 bases remained unmatched. CDR3 length: 14 residues. Germline V gives CDR1 MNHNY, CDR2 SVGAGI (reference sequence). CDR3 region: CASRMGQSNYGYTF. Written as DNA, the CDR3 is TGTGCCAGCAGGATGGGACAGTCAAACTATGGCTACACCTTC.

In its sample, this clone was seen a few times. This rearrangement joins TRBV9 to TRBJ1-1; D is unclear. CDR3 length: 14 amino acids. Trimming removed 0 bases from V and 5 bases from J, with 11 bases in between. Germline V lookup: CDR1 SGDLS, CDR2 YYNGEE. CDR3 bases: TGTGCCAGCAGCGTAGACGGCCGGAGAACTGAAGCTTTCTTT. Residues: CASSVDGRRTEAFF.

The V call is TRBV5-1, the J call TRBJ1-2; maybe TRBD1 (6 bases). V was shortened by 5 bases and J by 5 bases, with 19 bases between the two germline ends. Per germline, CDR1 SGHRS and CDR2 YFSETQ. This CDR3 spans 15 amino acids. The CDR3 bases are TGCGCCAGCAGTATTCAAGGGGGGGGTTCGTATGGCTACACCTTC. Amino acid sequence: CASSIQGGGSYGYTF.

V usage is TRBV14 and J usage is TRBJ2-1; 10 nucleotides line up with TRBD2. V was clipped by 1 base and J by 4 bases; unmatched bases: 4. The germline gives CDR1 SGHDN, CDR2 FVKESK. The CDR3 has 16 residues. As DNA, the CDR3 is TGTGCCAGCAGCCAAGCACTAGCGGGAAAGTACAATGAGCAGTTCTTC. Its translation: CASSQALAGKYNEQFF.

J is TRBJ2-7 and V is TRBV19; 8 nucleotides line up with TRBD1. The CDR3 has 16 amino acids. Germline V gene sequence: CDR1 LNHDA, CDR2 SQIVND (reference sequence). Unmatched junction bases numbered 8, after V lost 2 bases and J lost 2 bases. This chain's CDR3 is CASSIKAGTGPYEQYF. The CDR3 DNA reads as TGTGCCAGTAGTATAAAGGCTGGGACAGGCCCCTACGAGCAGTACTTC.

This chain links TRBV27 with TRBJ1-1; tentative D call: TRBD1 (6 bases). The CDR3 has 17 amino acids. Germline CDR1 is MNHEY and CDR2 is SMNVEV (reference sequence). Trimming removed 1 base at V and 1 base at J, with 16 bases between. This CDR3 is CASSLFYRQVPNTEAFF. CDR3 DNA sequence: TGTGCCAGCAGTTTATTCTATCGACAGGTCCCGAACACTGAAGCTTTCTTT.

This clone was seen more than once but under ten times. The CDR3 here is CASSSRSPYEQYF. In DNA, the CDR3 is TGTGCCAGCAGCTCCCGTAGCCCCTACGAGCAGTACTTC. This chain uses TRBV13 with TRBJ2-7; D unclear. Per germline, CDR1 PRHDT and CDR2 FYEKMQ (reference sequence). This CDR3 is 13 amino acids long. V lost 4 bases to trimming and J lost 2 bases, with 9 bases between them.